These 4 T cell receptor beta chains originate from one sample sequenced in a study of technical replicates of blood from a handful of donors (dated by TCRdb to 2017 to 2019). Receptor libraries were prepared by the immunoSEQ multiplex PCR assay. In its TCRdb copy, this immuneACCESS table keeps in-frame sequences only and misses some clones. Where compared with another copy, unresolved V genes explain less than half of these, and the others have no known cause. The sample table holds nearly 80,000 clones, of which about 92% were seen once. 0.41% of the sample rests with the top ten. Sequenced input: T cells isolated from PBMCs. Every receptor here comes from a human donor in good health.

This sequence joins TRBV13 and TRBJ2-5, with TRBD2 matching over 14 bases. The trim removed 5 bases at V and 2 bases at J, leaving 4 bases unmatched. The CDR3 extends over 16 amino acids. Germline V gene data show CDR1 as PRHDT and CDR2 as FYEKMQ (reference sequence). The CDR3 nucleotides read TGTGCCAGCAGCCCCGGACTAGCGGGAGGACAAGAGACCCAGTACTTC. It codes for CASSPGLAGGQETQYF. Together with reference TRBV13 and TRBJ2-5, the CDR3 gives the full variable domain: AAGVIQSPRHLIKEKRETATLKCYPIPRHDTVYWYQQGPGQDPQFLISFYEKMQSDKGSIPDRFSAQQFSDYHSELNMSSLELGDSALYFCASSPGLAGGQETQYFGPGTRLLVL.

The V and J genes are TRBV6-1 and TRBJ2-5; 8 bases align to TRBD2. In germline, CDR1 is MNHNS, CDR2 SASEGT. V lost 10 bases and J lost 1; bases outside the gene matches: 8. CDR3 length: 14 residues. In nucleotides, the CDR3 is TGTGCCATCTCCTTAGCGGGATCCCAAGAGACCCAGTACTTC. Amino acids: CAISLAGSQETQYF.

This chain uses TRBV6-5 with TRBJ1-3; a weak D match, TRBD1 (5 bases). V was pared by 8 bases and J by 4 bases, with 15 bases between. Germline CDR1 MNHEY, CDR2 SVGAGI. The CDR3 length is 14 residues. The CDR3 DNA reads as TGTGCCAGCGGTCCTAGGGGTTCCGGAAACACCATATATTTT. It is translated as CASGPRGSGNTIYF.

The chain combines TRBV5-8 with TRBJ2-1, with a possible D match to TRBD2 (5 bases). The germline CDR1 and CDR2 sequences are SGHTS and YDEGEE. V lost 0 bases and J lost 9, with 10 bases in between. There are 13 residues in the CDR3. This chain's CDR3 is CASSLGLASEQFF. CDR3 sequence (DNA): TGTGCCAGCAGCTTGGGGCTAGCTTCTGAGCAGTTCTTC. The complete variable domain, with remaining parts taken from reference TRBV5-8 and TRBJ2-1, reads EAGVTQSPTHLIKTRGQQATLRCSPISGHTSVYWYQQALGLGLQFLLWYDEGEERNRGNFPPRFSGRQFPNYSSELNVNALELEDSALYLCASSLGLASEQFFGPGTRLTVL.